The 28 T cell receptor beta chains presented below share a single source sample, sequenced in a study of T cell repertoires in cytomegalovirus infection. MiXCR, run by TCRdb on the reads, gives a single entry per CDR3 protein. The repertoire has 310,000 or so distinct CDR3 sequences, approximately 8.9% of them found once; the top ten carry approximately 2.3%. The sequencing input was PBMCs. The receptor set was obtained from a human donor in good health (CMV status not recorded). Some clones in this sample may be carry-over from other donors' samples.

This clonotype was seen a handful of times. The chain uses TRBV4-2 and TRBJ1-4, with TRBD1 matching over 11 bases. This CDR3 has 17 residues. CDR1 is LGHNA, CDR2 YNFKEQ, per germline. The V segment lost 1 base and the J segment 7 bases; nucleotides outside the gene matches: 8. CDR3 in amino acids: CASSQVGQGVLGEKLFF. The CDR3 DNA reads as TGTGCCAGCAGCCAAGTGGGACAGGGGGTCCTCGGTGAAAAACTGTTTTTT.

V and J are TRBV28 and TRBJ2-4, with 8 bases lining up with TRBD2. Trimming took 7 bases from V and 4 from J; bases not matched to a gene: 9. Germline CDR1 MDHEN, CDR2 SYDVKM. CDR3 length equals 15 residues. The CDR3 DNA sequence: TGTGCCAGCATCCATAGCGGGGCCGGAAAAAACATTCAGTACTTC. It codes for CASIHSGAGKNIQYF.

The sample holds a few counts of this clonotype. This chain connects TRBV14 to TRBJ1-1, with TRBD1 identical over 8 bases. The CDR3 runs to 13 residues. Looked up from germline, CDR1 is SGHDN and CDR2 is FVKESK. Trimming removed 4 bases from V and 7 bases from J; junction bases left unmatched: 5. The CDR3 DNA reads TGTGCCAGCAGCCTAGCAGGGGGCAATGAAGCTTTCTTT. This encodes CASSLAGGNEAFF.

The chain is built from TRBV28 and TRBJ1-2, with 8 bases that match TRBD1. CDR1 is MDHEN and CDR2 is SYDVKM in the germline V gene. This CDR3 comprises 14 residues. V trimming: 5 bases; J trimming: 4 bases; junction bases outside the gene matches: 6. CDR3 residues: CASSTGQGPYGYTF. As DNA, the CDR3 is TGTGCCAGCAGTACCGGACAGGGTCCCTATGGCTACACCTTC.

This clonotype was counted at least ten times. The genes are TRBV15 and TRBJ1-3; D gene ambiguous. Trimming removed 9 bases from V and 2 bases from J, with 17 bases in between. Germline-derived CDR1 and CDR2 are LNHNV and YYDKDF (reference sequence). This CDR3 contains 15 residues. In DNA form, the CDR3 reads TGTGCCACTTTCAACGACGGGAGGGCTGGAAACACCATATATTTT. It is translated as CATFNDGRAGNTIYF.

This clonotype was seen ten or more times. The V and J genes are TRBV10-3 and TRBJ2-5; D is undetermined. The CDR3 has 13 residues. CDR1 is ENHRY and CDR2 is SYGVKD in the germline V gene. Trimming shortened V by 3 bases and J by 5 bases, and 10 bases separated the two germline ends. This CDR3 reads CAISEVLRETQYF. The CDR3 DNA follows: TGTGCCATCAGTGAAGTCCTCAGGGAGACCCAGTACTTC.

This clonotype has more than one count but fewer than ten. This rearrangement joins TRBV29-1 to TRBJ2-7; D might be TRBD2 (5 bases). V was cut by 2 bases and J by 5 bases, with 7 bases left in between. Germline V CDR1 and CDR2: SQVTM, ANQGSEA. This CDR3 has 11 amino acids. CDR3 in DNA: TGCAGCGTTGAATCGGGGAACGAGCAGTACGTC. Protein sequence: CSVESGNEQYV.

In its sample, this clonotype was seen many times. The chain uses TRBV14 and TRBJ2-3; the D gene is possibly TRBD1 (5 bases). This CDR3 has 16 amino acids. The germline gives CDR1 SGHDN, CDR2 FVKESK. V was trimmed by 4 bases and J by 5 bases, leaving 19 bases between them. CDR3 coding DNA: TGTGCCAGCAGCCCTGTGGCAGGGAAGCAGAGAGATACGCAGTATTTT. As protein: CASSPVAGKQRDTQYF.

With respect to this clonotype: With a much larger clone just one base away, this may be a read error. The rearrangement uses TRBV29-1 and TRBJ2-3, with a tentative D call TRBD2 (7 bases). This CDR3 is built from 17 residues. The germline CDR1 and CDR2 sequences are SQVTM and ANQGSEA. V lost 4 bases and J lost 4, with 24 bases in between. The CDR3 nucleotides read TGCAGCGTTGGGGCGGGGGAGTGGGGGGGCCCCCCAGATACGCAGTATTTT. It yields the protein CSVGAGEWGGPPDTQYF.

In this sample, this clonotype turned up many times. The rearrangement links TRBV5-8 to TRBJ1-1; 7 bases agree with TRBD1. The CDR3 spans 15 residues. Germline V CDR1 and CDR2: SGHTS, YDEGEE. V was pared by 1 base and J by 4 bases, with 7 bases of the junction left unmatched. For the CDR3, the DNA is TGTGCCAGCAGCTTGATGGCAGGGGGGGCCACTGAAGCTTTCTTT. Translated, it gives CASSLMAGGATEAFF.

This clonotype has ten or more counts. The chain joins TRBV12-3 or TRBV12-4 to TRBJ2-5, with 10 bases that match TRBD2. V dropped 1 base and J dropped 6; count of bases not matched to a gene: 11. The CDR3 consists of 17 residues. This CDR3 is CASSLGLAGDNLQTQYF. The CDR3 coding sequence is TGTGCCAGCAGTTTAGGGCTAGCGGGGGACAATCTACAGACCCAGTACTTC.

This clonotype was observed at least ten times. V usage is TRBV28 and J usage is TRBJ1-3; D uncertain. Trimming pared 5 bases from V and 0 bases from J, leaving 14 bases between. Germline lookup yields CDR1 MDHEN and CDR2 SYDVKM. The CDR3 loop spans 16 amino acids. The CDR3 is CASSLLGPSSGNTIYF. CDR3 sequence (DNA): TGTGCCAGCAGTCTCCTAGGACCGAGCTCTGGAAACACCATATATTTT. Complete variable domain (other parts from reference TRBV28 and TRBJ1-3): DVKVTQSSRYLVKRTGEKVFLECVQDMDHENMFWYRQDPGLGLRLIYFSYDVKMKEKGDIPEGYSVSREKKERFSLILESASTNQTSMYLCASSLLGPSSGNTIYFGEGSWLTVV.

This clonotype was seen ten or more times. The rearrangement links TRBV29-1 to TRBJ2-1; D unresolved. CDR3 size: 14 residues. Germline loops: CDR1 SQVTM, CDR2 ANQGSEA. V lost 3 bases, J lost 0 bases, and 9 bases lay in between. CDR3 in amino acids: CSVESSHSYNEQFF. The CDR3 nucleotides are TGCAGCGTTGAGTCCAGTCACTCCTACAATGAGCAGTTCTTC.

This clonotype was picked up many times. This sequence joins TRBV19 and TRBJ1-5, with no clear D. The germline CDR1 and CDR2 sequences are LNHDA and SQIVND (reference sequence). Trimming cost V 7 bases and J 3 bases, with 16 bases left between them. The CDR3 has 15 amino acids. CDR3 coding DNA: TGTGCCAGTACTCCCTCTTGGGGATTCAATCAGCCCCAGCATTTT. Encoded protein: CASTPSWGFNQPQHF.

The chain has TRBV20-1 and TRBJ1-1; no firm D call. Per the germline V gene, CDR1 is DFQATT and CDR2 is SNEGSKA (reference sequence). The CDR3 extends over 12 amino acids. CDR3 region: CSVFFPNTEAFF. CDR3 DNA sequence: TGCAGCGTTTTTTTCCCTAACACTGAAGCTTTCTTT.

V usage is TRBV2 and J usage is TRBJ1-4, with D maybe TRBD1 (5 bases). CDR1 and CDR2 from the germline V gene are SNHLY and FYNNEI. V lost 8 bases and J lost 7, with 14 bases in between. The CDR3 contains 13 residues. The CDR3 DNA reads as TGTGCCAGCCTCACGGGACTCCCTGAAAAACTGTTTTTT. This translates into CASLTGLPEKLFF.

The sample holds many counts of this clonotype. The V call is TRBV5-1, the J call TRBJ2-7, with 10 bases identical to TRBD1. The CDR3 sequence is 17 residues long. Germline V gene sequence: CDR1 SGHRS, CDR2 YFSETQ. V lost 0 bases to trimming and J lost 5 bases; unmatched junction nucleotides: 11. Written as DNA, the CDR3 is TGCGCCAGCAGCTTGGGGACAGGGGGTGATCCCTGGGACGAGCAGTACTTC. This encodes CASSLGTGGDPWDEQYF.

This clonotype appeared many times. The CDR3 DNA is TGTGCCAGCAGTTACTCTGCAGGGCGGTATGGCTACACCTTC. Its translation: CASSYSAGRYGYTF. The chain is built from TRBV6-5 and TRBJ1-2; D may be TRBD1 (5 bases). CDR1 is MNHEY, CDR2 SVGAGI, per germline. CDR3 length: 14 residues. The V end lost 0 bases, the J end lost 5 bases, and 10 bases lay between the germline ends.

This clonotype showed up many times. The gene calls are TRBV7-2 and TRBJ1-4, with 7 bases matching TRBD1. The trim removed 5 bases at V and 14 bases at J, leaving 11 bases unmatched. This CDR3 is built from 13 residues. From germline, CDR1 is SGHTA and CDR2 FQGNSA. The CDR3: CASSINQGEMLFF. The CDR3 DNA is TGTGCCAGCAGCATTAATCAGGGGGAGATGCTGTTTTTT.

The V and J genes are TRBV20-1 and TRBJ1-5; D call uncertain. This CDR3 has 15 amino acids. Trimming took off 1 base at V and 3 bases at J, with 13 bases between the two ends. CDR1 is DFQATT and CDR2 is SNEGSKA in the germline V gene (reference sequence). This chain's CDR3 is CSARALGIYNQPQHF. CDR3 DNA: TGCAGTGCTAGAGCATTGGGAATTTACAATCAGCCCCAGCATTTT.

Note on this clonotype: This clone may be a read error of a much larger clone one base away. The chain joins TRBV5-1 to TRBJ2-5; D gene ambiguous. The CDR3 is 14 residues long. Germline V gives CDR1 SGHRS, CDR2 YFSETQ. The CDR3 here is CASSLGDVSETEYF. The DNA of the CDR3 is TGCGCCAGCAGCTTGGGAGATGTTTCGGAGACCGAGTACTTC.

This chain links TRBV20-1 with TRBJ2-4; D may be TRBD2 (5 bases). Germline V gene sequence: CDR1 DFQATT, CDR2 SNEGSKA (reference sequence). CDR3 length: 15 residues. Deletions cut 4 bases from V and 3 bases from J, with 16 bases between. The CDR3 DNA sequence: TGCAGTGCTATCCGGGAACCCGCCAGCAAAAACATTCAGTACTTC. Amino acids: CSAIREPASKNIQYF.

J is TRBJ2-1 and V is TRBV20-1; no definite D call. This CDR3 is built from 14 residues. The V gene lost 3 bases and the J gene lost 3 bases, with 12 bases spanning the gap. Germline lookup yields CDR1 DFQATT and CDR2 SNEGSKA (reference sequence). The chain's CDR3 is CSARKVVVYNEQFF. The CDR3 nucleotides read TGCAGTGCTAGGAAAGTCGTCGTCTACAATGAGCAGTTCTTC.

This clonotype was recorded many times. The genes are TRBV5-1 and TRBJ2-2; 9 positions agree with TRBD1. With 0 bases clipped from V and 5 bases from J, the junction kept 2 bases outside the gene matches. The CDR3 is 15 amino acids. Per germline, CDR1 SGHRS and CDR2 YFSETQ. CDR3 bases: TGCGCCAGCAGCTTGGACAGGGGGCGGACCGGGGAGCTGTTTTTT. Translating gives CASSLDRGRTGELFF.

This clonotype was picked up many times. CDR3 DNA sequence: TGTGCCAGCAGCTCCAGGACTAGCGAACTCACAGATACGCAGTATTTT. Protein product: CASSSRTSELTDTQYF. V and J are TRBV7-2 and TRBJ2-3; TRBD2 matches 9 bases. Germline V lookup: CDR1 SGHTA, CDR2 FQGNSA. The CDR3 totals 16 residues. With 4 bases clipped from V and 2 bases from J, the junction kept 7 bases outside the gene matches.

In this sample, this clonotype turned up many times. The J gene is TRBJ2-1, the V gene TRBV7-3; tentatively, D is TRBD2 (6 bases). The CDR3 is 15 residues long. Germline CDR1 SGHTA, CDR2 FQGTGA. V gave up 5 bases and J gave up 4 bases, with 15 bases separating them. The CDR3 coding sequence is TGTGCCAGCAGCCCTTCGGGAGCCCTTTACAATGAGCAGTTCTTC. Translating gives CASSPSGALYNEQFF.

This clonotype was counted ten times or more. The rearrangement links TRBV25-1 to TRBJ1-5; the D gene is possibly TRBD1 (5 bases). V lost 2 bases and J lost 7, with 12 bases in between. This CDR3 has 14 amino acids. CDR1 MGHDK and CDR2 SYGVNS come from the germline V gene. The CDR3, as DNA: TGTGCCAGCAGTGAACTGGGAAGGGGCCAGCCCCAGCATTTT. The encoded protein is CASSELGRGQPQHF.

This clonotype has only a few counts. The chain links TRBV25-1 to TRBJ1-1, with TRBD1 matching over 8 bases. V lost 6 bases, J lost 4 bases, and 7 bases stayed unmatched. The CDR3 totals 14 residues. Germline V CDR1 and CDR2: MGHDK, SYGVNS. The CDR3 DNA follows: TGTGCCAGCAGGTATCAGGGGGCTGGCACTGAAGCTTTCTTT. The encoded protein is CASRYQGAGTEAFF.